The TCR beta chain under discussion was sequenced for a study of vaccination and CD4 T cells after COVID-19. Study as a whole: The convalescents, six males and four females, included two who were Hispanic. Overlapping spike pools from SARS-CoV-2 and HCoV-NL63, HCoV-OC43 and HCoV-229E served as culture stimuli.

As to treatment: roughly ten-day PBMC culture with coronavirus spike peptide pools or control peptides (ViraFEST assay). The CDR3 has 14 residues. Germline V gene data show CDR1 as SGHAT and CDR2 as FQNNGV. With V trimmed by 5 bases and J by 8 bases, 8 bases remained unmatched. Concerning this clonotype: Its antigen is unknown.

Sequenced with the Oncomine TCR Beta short-read assay was DNA taken from cultured CD4+ T cells. Each CDR3 protein gets one entry after TCRdb re-called the PCR reads with MiXCR. The table includes around 21,000 distinct CDR3 sequences, roughly 50% detected once. This rearrangement joins TRBV11-2 to TRBJ1-3; 8 bases match TRBD1. The sequencing here drew on CD4+ T cells from blood, cultured in vitro, taken after SARS-CoV-2 vaccination. The receptor was derived from a human donor who had recovered from COVID-19. CDR3 nucleotides: TGTGCCAGCAGCCGGACAGGGAGCGGAGACACCATATATTTT. Protein: CASSRTGSGDTIYF.